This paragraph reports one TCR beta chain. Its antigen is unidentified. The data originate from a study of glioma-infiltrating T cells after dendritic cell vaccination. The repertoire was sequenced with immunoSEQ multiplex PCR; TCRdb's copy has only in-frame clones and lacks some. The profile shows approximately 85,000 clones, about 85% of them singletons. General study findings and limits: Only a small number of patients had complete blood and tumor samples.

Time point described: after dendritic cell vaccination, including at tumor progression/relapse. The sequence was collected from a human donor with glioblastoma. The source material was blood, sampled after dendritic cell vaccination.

Here the CDR3 DNA reads TGCGCCAGCAGTCGCACTAGCGGGTACCAAGAGACCCAGTACTTC. Amino acids: CASSRTSGYQETQYF. This chain links TRBV10-2 with TRBJ2-5, with 9 bases lining up with TRBD2. V dropped 5 bases and J dropped 0; count of bases not matched to a gene: 4. The germline gives CDR1 WSHSY, CDR2 SAAADI. The CDR3 length is 15 residues.